A selection of T cell receptor beta chains follows, all from one sample in a study of T-cell reconstitution after alpha-beta-depleted transplantation in children. MiXCR, run by TCRdb on the PCR reads, gives a single entry per CDR3 protein. The repertoire includes roughly 180,000 distinct CDR3 sequences, approximately 12% of them detected once, and about 12% sits in the top ten. Sequencing used PBMCs, obtained before TCRalphabeta/CD19-depleted stem cell transplant. These receptors were obtained from a boy between 2 and 10 years old with acute myeloid leukemia, due to receive a stem cell transplant. Both conserved end residues are part of each CDR3.

j_call	v_call	cdr3_aa
TRBJ1-2	TRBV29-1	CSVEQRVSEGYGYTF
TRBJ2-6	TRBV7-6	CASSLSSSGANVLTF
TRBJ1-3	TRBV27	CASAWTGGNTIYF
TRBJ1-4	TRBV6-5	CASSYSYGGNEKLFF
TRBJ2-7	TRBV5-1	CASRTGPDSYEQYF
TRBJ2-2	TRBV4-1	CASRTYSAAGELFF
TRBJ2-3	TRBV18	CASSYGAQDTQYF
TRBJ2-1	TRBV30	CAYSSGSQSPYNEQFF
TRBJ1-5	TRBV18	CASSPGGTGHNQPQHF
TRBJ1-1	TRBV6-6	CASSLLRETEAFF
TRBJ2-7	TRBV18	CASSPTSGRGEQYF
TRBJ1-4	TRBV4-1	CASSLVWNEKLFF
TRBJ2-1	TRBV7-2	CASSLARLRSYNEQFF
TRBJ2-1	TRBV5-1	CASSLRGGAYNEQFF
TRBJ1-1	TRBV3-1	CASSQFQGEALNTEAFF
TRBJ2-2	TRBV4-1	CASSQGPVANTGELFF